Each of the 20 T cell receptor beta chains below was sequenced from the same sample in a study of post-analysis software for immune sequencing data. Study results and limitations: In patients, TRBV5-6, TRBV5-1 and TRBV20-1 belonged to about five TRBV segments found more frequently than in controls.

TCR beta cDNA libraries had unique molecular identifiers. TCRdb reprocessed the PCR reads with MiXCR, giving one entry per CDR3 protein. There are hundreds of thousands of distinct CDR3 sequences in the sample; roughly three fifths occur only once, and roughly 12% lies in the top ten. No antigens are known for them. Sequenced material: blood. The receptors were sampled from a girl aged 2-10 years with multiple sclerosis.

The chain couples TRBV25-1 to TRBJ1-2, with a weak D call TRBD1 (6 bases). Deletions cut 6 bases from V and 0 bases from J, with 8 bases between. The CDR3 runs to 13 residues. Looked up from germline, CDR1 is MGHDK and CDR2 is SYGVNS. CDR3 loop: CASRDSANYGYTF. CDR3 nucleotide sequence: TGTGCCAGCAGGGACAGTGCTAACTATGGCTACACCTTC.

The table lists this clonotype with a few counts. The chain employs TRBV3-1 and TRBJ2-1; 8 bases align to TRBD2. Losses at the gene ends were 1 base for V and 3 bases for J; bases not matched to a gene: 5. Germline-derived CDR1 and CDR2 are LGHDT and YNNKEL (reference sequence). The CDR3 is made up of 16 amino acids. CDR3 amino acids: CASSQGRGVVYNEQFF. CDR3 bases: TGTGCCAGCAGCCAAGGGCGGGGGGTGGTCTACAATGAGCAGTTCTTC.

The chain carries TRBV11-2 and TRBJ2-5; tentative D call: TRBD1 (5 bases). The CDR3 runs to 15 residues. Germline V gene data show CDR1 as SGHAT and CDR2 as FQNNGV. Trimming stripped 6 bases from V and 1 base from J, with 15 bases between. The CDR3 coding sequence is TGTGCCAGCAGACCCTTAAGGGGCACCCAAGAGACCCAGTACTTC. Amino acids: CASRPLRGTQETQYF.

This clonotype was observed a single time. The chain links TRBV2 to TRBJ2-3; D gene unclear. The length of the CDR3 is 11 residues. V lost 8 bases, J lost 3 bases, and 6 bases lay in between. The germline V gene encodes CDR1 SNHLY and CDR2 FYNNEI. CDR3 DNA: TGTGCCAGCGCGAGGACAGATACGCAGTATTTT. Protein sequence: CASARTDTQYF.

This clonotype was picked up a small number of times. This chain joins TRBV12-3 or TRBV12-4 and TRBJ1-5; a possible D gene is TRBD1 (6 bases). V was clipped by 8 bases and J by 0 bases, with 14 bases between them. The CDR3 runs 15 residues. The CDR3 DNA follows: TGTGCCAGCCGAAGAGGGACAACTAGCAATCAGCCCCAGCATTTT. Translation: CASRRGTTSNQPQHF.

This clonotype is a singleton in its sample. The chain employs TRBV29-1 and TRBJ2-1; the D gene is possibly TRBD2 (6 bases). The CDR3 spans 14 residues. The germline V and J ends were trimmed by 6 bases and 5 bases, with 17 bases remaining between them. CDR1 SQVTM and CDR2 ANQGSEA come from the germline V gene. In nucleotides, the CDR3 is TGCAGCGTCGAGACGTTACGGGGGAACAATGAGCAGTTCTTC. It specifies CSVETLRGNNEQFF.

The rearrangement joins TRBV11-2 to TRBJ2-1, with D hard to call. CDR1 and CDR2 (germline): SGHAT, FQNNGV. The CDR3 runs 13 residues. Trimming took 0 bases from V and 9 from J, leaving 9 bases between them. The CDR3 sequence is CASSLDRAVEQFF. CDR3 nucleotides: TGTGCCAGCAGCTTAGATCGGGCGGTTGAGCAGTTCTTC.

This chain uses TRBV2 with TRBJ2-7; D is perhaps TRBD1 (6 bases). Germline V gene sequence: CDR1 SNHLY, CDR2 FYNNEI. The CDR3 has 13 amino acids. V gave up 8 bases and J gave up 3 bases, with 14 bases separating them. The CDR3 DNA sequence: TGTGCCAGCTCTTGGGACAAGATCTACGAGCAGTACTTC. It codes for CASSWDKIYEQYF.

This clonotype was seen more than once but under ten times. The chain links TRBV4-1 to TRBJ2-1; 9 nucleotides match TRBD2. The CDR3 is 16 residues long. Germline trimming cut 3 bases from V and 6 bases from J; bases unmatched to any gene: 9. Germline loops: CDR1 MGHRA, CDR2 YSYEKL. The CDR3 region has the DNA TGCGCCAGCAGCCATGATGGACTAGCGCTAATCAATGAGCAGTTCTTC. This sequence encodes CASSHDGLALINEQFF.

A few counts support this clonotype. V gene TRBV15 combines with J gene TRBJ1-2; D unclear. CDR1 is LNHNV and CDR2 is YYDKDF in the germline V gene (reference sequence). Trimming took 1 base from V and 3 from J, leaving 12 bases between them. The CDR3 is made up of 15 amino acids. The CDR3 spells CATSRAGGSYYGYTF. CDR3 bases: TGTGCCACCAGCAGAGCCGGAGGCTCTTACTATGGCTACACCTTC.

V usage is TRBV6-2 or TRBV6-3 and J usage is TRBJ1-2, with D uncertain. Trimming cost V 6 bases and J 5 bases, with 10 bases left between them. CDR3 length: 12 amino acids. Looked up from germline, CDR1 is MNHEY and CDR2 is SVGEGT. CDR3 in DNA: TGTGCCAGCAGACGGACGGAGTATGGCTACACCTTC. Encoded protein: CASRRTEYGYTF.

This clonotype was picked up a small number of times. V is TRBV12-3 or TRBV12-4 and J is TRBJ2-3; D tentatively fits TRBD1 or TRBD2 (5 bases each). V was clipped by 6 bases and J by 5 bases, with 15 bases between them. The CDR3 has 14 amino acids. In nucleotides, the CDR3 is TGTGCCAGCAGCCCCAATCCGGGGCGAGATACGCAGTATTTT. It is translated as CASSPNPGRDTQYF.

The chain uses TRBV5-1 and TRBJ2-3; no clear D gene. The ends were cut back, 4 bases at V and 0 bases at J, with 9 bases in the middle. CDR1 is SGHRS, CDR2 YFSETQ, per germline. This CDR3 has 14 residues. CDR3 DNA: TGCGCCAGCAGCCCGCCAGGTAGCACAGATACGCAGTATTTT. Protein: CASSPPGSTDTQYF.

The chain employs TRBV29-1 and TRBJ2-7, with D possibly being TRBD1 (5 bases). The germline V and J ends were trimmed by 7 bases and 5 bases, with 33 bases remaining between them. Germline CDR1 reads SQVTM; CDR2 reads ANQGSEA. The CDR3 runs to 18 residues. The CDR3 DNA reads as TGCAGCGCACTTCAATCCGGGTTTGGTGGTGCAGGGTTCCACGAGCAGTACTTC. Residues: CSALQSGFGGAGFHEQYF.

This chain uses TRBV12-3 or TRBV12-4 with TRBJ2-2; D not resolved. The CDR3 contains 14 residues. Deletions cut 5 bases from V and 4 bases from J, with 11 bases between. In DNA, the CDR3 is TGTGCCAGCAGTGACTCCGACGCCACCGGGGAGCTGTTTTTT. Translated, it gives CASSDSDATGELFF.

This chain links TRBV20-1 with TRBJ2-1; no firm D call. CDR3 length: 12 residues. Germline V gene sequence: CDR1 DFQATT, CDR2 SNEGSKA (reference sequence). The ends were cut back, 7 bases at V and 8 bases at J, with 15 bases in the middle. The CDR3 is CSGSDGFDEQFF. Here the CDR3 DNA reads TGCAGTGGATCGGATGGTTTCGATGAGCAGTTCTTC.

This clonotype was found a few times. The genes are TRBV20-1 and TRBJ2-3; 11 positions match TRBD1. Germline V gene lookup returns CDR1 DFQATT and CDR2 SNEGSKA (reference sequence). The J segment lost 4 bases and the V segment lost 5 bases, leaving 8 bases of the junction unmatched. The CDR3 consists of 15 residues. CDR3: CSAARRTGGADTQYF. The CDR3 coding sequence is TGCAGTGCTGCGAGGAGGACAGGGGGCGCAGATACGCAGTATTTT.

The chain employs TRBV12-3 or TRBV12-4 and TRBJ2-1; the D gene is possibly TRBD1 (6 bases). This CDR3 region has 14 residues. V was pared by 6 bases and J by 3 bases, with 12 bases between. The CDR3 protein is CASSPQDSYNEQFF. In nucleotides, the CDR3 is TGTGCCAGCAGCCCCCAGGACAGCTACAATGAGCAGTTCTTC.

This clonotype was found a few times. The rearrangement uses TRBV6-2 or TRBV6-3 and TRBJ2-5, with a weak D call TRBD1 (5 bases). CDR3 length: 14 amino acids. V shed 5 bases and J shed 1 base, with 11 bases lying between them. The germline V gene has CDR1 MNHEY and CDR2 SVGEGT. CDR3 residues: CASSTYRSQETQYF. CDR3 bases: TGTGCCAGCAGTACCTACAGGTCCCAAGAGACCCAGTACTTC.

CDR3 coding DNA: TGTGCCAGCAGCTTAGTAGCGTCTAGCTCCTACAATGAGCAGTTCTTC. Translation: CASSLVASSSYNEQFF. The chain is built from TRBV7-2 and TRBJ2-1; possible D gene TRBD2, 5 bases. Per germline, CDR1 SGHTA and CDR2 FQGNSA. CDR3 size: 16 residues. Between the trimmed V and J ends, which lost 1 base and 0 bases, there was a span of 10 bases.